This T cell receptor (beta chain) emerged from a study of breast tumors, draining lymph nodes, adjacent tissues. Study-level results: Tumor T cell lymph node origin was a supported hypothesis, not proven. Tumor repertoires ranked between lymph nodes and nontumor tissue in diversity, with V and J gene preferences. Findings are consistent with lymph node origin and intratumoral expansion of most tumor T cells. Luminal-like breast cancer showed significantly greater tumor-nontumor repertoire similarity than basal-like breast cancer did.

In TCRdb, the multiplex PCR reads were re-called with MiXCR into one record per CDR3 protein. The table shows 150,000 or so distinct CDR3 sequences, with 25% to 40% occurring only once. This clonotype was observed at least ten times. The target antigen is unknown. The junction departs from the called germline gene at one end, perhaps through a read error. The lymph nodes were axillary draining lymph nodes from breast cancer patients. The CDR3 has 16 amino acids. Per the germline V gene, CDR1 is SGHDN and CDR2 is FVKESK. The sample comprised axillary lymph node tissue. This sequence originates from a female donor with breast cancer. Some clones in this sample may be carry-over from other donors' samples. V usage is TRBV14 and J usage is TRBJ1-4, with TRBD1 identical over 7 bases. CDR3 coding DNA: TGTGCCTGCAGCCAAAAACCGGGACAGCTCCATGAAAAACTGTTTTTT. Translating gives CACSQKPGQLHEKLFF.